The rows below give T cell receptor beta chains drawn from one sample of a study of vaccination and CD4 T cells after COVID-19. TCRdb analysed the PCR reads with MiXCR anew, one entry per CDR3 protein. The sample lists 15,000 to 20,000 distinct CDR3 sequences, around 48% occurring once. Their antigens are not known. Specimen: CD4+ T cells from blood, cultured in vitro. The receptors were gathered from a human donor who had recovered from COVID-19. CDR3s include the opening cysteine and the closing phenylalanine or tryptophan. The D gene is left open where the match is weak. A row's size may be missing; if present it is once, few, many or a size class.

>TRBV7-9|few|12|TRBJ2-3|NA
TGTGCCAGCAGCCGTAGCACAGATACGCAGTATTTT
CASSRSTDTQYF
>TRBV6-5|NA|12|TRBJ2-5|NA
TGTGCCAGCAGTTACCCCGACAAACCCTCGTACTTC
CASSYPDKPSYF
>TRBV11-2|NA|14|TRBJ2-2|NA
TGTGCCAGCAGCTTAGGCCAAATCACCGGGGAGCTGTTTTTT
CASSLGQITGELFF
>TRBV19|NA|18|TRBJ1-5|NA
TGTGCCAGTAGTCCTCCGGGAGGACAATCTTATAGCAATCAGCCCCAGCATTTT
CASSPPGGQSYSNQPQHF
>TRBV6-2/TRBV6-3|few|15|TRBJ2-5|TRBD1
TGTGCCAGCAGTTACCCGGGACAGGGACAAGAGACCCAGTACTTC
CASSYPGQGQETQYF
>TRBV10-3|few|15|TRBJ1-6|TRBD1
TGTGCCATCAGATCGGACAGGGGCGGTAATTCACCCCTCCACTTT
CAIRSDRGGNSPLHF
>TRBV11-3|NA|17|TRBJ2-2|TRBD1
TGTGCCAGCAGCCTACAGGGGGCGGCGGGGAACACCGGGGAGCTGTTTTTT
CASSLQGAAGNTGELFF
>TRBV11-2|few|14|TRBJ2-7|TRBD1
TGTGCCAGCAGCTTGGGACAGGGCCCCTACGAGCAGTACTTC
CASSLGQGPYEQYF
>TRBV2|NA|14|TRBJ2-5|NA
TGTGCCAGCAGTGAAGCGTATTCCGCCGGGACCCAGTACTTC
CASSEAYSAGTQYF
>TRBV4-3|NA|15|TRBJ2-7|TRBD1
TGCGCCAGCAGCCCTGGACAGGGGGGTCCCTACGAGCAGTACTTC
CASSPGQGGPYEQYF
>TRBV30|NA|16|TRBJ1-5|TRBD1
TGTGCCTGGAGCCTCACCGGGACAGGGGGCAATCAGCCCCAGCATTTT
CAWSLTGTGGNQPQHF
>TRBV7-9|few|17|TRBJ2-1|TRBD1
TGTGCCAGCAGCTCGGCCCGGGGCGGGACAGGGAACAATGAGCAGTTCTTC
CASSSARGGTGNNEQFF
>TRBV20-1|NA|11|TRBJ1-5|NA
NA
CSAVAAGTKHF
>TRBV7-3|NA|15|TRBJ2-3|TRBD2
TGTGCCAGCAGCTTAACGCTAGCGGGGACAGATACGCAGTATTTT
CASSLTLAGTDTQYF
>TRBV6-5|NA|16|TRBJ2-1|TRBD2
TGTGCCAGCAGTTACCGCCTTACTAGCGGGTACAATGAGCAGTTCTTC
CASSYRLTSGYNEQFF
>TRBV6-1|NA|15|TRBJ1-1|TRBD1
TGTGCCAGCAGAGCGGGACAGGGAAGGGCCACTGAAGCTTTCTTT
CASRAGQGRATEAFF
>TRBV6-1|NA|11|TRBJ1-2|NA
TGTGCCAGCAGTGAGGACTATGGCTACACCTTC
CASSEDYGYTF
>TRBV11-3|few|14|TRBJ1-2|TRBD1
TGTGCCAGCAGCGCGGGACAGGGAAACTATGGCTACACCTTC
CASSAGQGNYGYTF
>TRBV7-3|NA|14|TRBJ2-1|NA
TGTGCCAGCAGCCCCGCCGGGGGGACAAATGAGCAGTTCTTC
CASSPAGGTNEQFF
>TRBV11-3|NA|14|TRBJ2-1|NA
TGTGCCAGCAGCTTTGGACTCTCAGCGGATGAGCAGTTCTTC
CASSFGLSADEQFF
>TRBV19|few|14|TRBJ1-2|TRBD1
TGTGCCAGTAGTGGCGGACAGGGGGCTTATAGCTACACCTTC
CASSGGQGAYSYTF